Presented here are 29 T cell receptor beta chains from one specimen sequenced in a study of PD-1 blockade in classical Hodgkin lymphoma. Profiling relied on immunoSEQ multiplex PCR, and the TCRdb table lists in-frame clones only, not all of them. This table has 90,000 to 120,000 clones, roughly nine tenths appearing once. The patients all showed relapse after autologous stem cell transplantation, while their brentuximab vedotin exposure varied. The sample in question was peripheral blood mononuclear cells (PBMCs), obtained before the second cycle of nivolumab. The receptors were sampled from a human donor with classical Hodgkin lymphoma.

V is TRBV19 and J is TRBJ1-1; 7 positions match TRBD1. The CDR3 totals 14 residues. V lost 5 bases to trimming and J lost 1 base; unmatched junction nucleotides: 4. The germline V gene has CDR1 LNHDA and CDR2 SQIVND (reference sequence). In nucleotides, the CDR3 is TGTGCCAGTAGTCTGGGACAGAAGAACACTGAAGCTTTCTTT. Translation: CASSLGQKNTEAFF. The full variable domain, with the rest looked up from reference TRBV19 and TRBJ1-1, is DGGITQSPKYLFRKEGQNVTLSCEQNLNHDAMYWYRQDPGQGLRLIYYSQIVNDFQKGDIAEGYSVSREKKESFPLTVTSAQKNPTAFYLCASSLGQKNTEAFFGQGTRLTVV.

In its sample, this clone was seen once. The V call is TRBV5-4, the J call TRBJ1-1, with D possibly TRBD1 on 6 matching bases. Between the trimmed V and J ends, which lost 1 base and 7 bases, there was a span of 14 bases. CDR1 and CDR2 from the germline V gene are SGHNT and YYREEE (reference sequence). This CDR3 contains 14 residues. This CDR3 is CASSLTGTTREAFF. CDR3 DNA: TGTGCCAGCAGCTTGACCGGGACAACTCGTGAAGCTTTCTTT.

This clone was observed a single time. This chain uses TRBV5-1 with TRBJ1-5; D is unresolved. This CDR3 has 14 residues. Trimming removed 4 bases from V and 0 bases from J, with 8 bases in between. Per germline, CDR1 SGHRS and CDR2 YFSETQ. The CDR3 loop reads CASSPGTSNQPQHF. The CDR3 DNA reads as TGCGCCAGCAGCCCTGGAACTAGCAATCAGCCCCAGCATTTT.

This chain uses TRBV7-8 with TRBJ2-5, with D hard to call. CDR1 is SGHVS, CDR2 FQNEAQ, per germline. This CDR3 spans 13 amino acids. V lost 5 bases and J 5 bases, leaving 12 bases between the germline ends. The CDR3 loop is CASSPSPGETQYF. Here the CDR3 DNA reads TGTGCCAGCAGCCCGAGCCCTGGGGAGACCCAGTACTTC.

The genes are TRBV19 and TRBJ1-2, with D perhaps matching TRBD1 (5 bases). CDR3 length: 14 residues. The germline V and J ends were trimmed by 2 bases and 4 bases, with 11 bases remaining between them. Germline V gene data show CDR1 as LNHDA and CDR2 as SQIVND (reference sequence). CDR3 nucleotides: TGTGCCAGTAGTATAAGCAAGACAGTCTATGGCTACACCTTC. It specifies CASSISKTVYGYTF.

The chain is built from TRBV2 and TRBJ2-7, with 9 bases fitting TRBD1. Germline assignment: CDR1 SNHLY and CDR2 FYNNEI. Trimming at V came to 3 bases and at J to 2 bases, leaving 20 bases not matched to a gene. The CDR3 sequence is 20 residues long. The CDR3 spells CASSDIWSGDRASSAYEQYF. The DNA for the CDR3 is TGTGCCAGCAGTGATATTTGGTCAGGGGACAGGGCCTCCTCGGCCTACGAGCAGTACTTC. The full variable domain, rest sourced from reference TRBV2 and TRBJ2-7, is EPEVTQTPSHQVTQMGQEVILRCVPISNHLYFYWYRQILGQKVEFLVSFYNNEISEKSEIFDDQFSVERPDGSNFTLKIRSTKLEDSAMYFCASSDIWSGDRASSAYEQYFGPGTRLTVT.

The rearrangement uses TRBV6-1 and TRBJ2-4; the D is unclear. CDR3 length: 18 residues. From germline, CDR1 is MNHNS and CDR2 SASEGT. V was clipped by 2 bases and J by 1 base, with 18 bases between them. CDR3 region: CASSEHGYSALAKNIQYF. In DNA form, the CDR3 reads TGTGCCAGCAGTGAACACGGGTACAGCGCCCTTGCCAAAAACATTCAGTACTTC.

The rearrangement joins TRBV19 to TRBJ2-3; 13 bases are shared with TRBD2. V shed 11 bases and J 5 bases; nucleotides not matched to a gene: 10. Germline CDR1 and CDR2: LNHDA and SQIVND (reference sequence). This CDR3 has 15 residues. The CDR3 protein is CAAARLAGGQDTQYF. For the CDR3, the DNA is TGTGCCGCCGCCCGACTAGCGGGAGGACAAGATACGCAGTATTTT.

The chain links TRBV30 to TRBJ1-5, with a possible D match to TRBD1 (5 bases). Per germline, CDR1 GTSNPN and CDR2 SVGIG (reference sequence). The CDR3 length is 13 residues. The V end lost 5 bases, the J end lost 3 bases, and 11 bases lay between the germline ends. As DNA, the CDR3 is TGTGCCTGGGCCGACAGCTACAATCAGCCCCAGCATTTT. Translating it yields CAWADSYNQPQHF.

The CDR3 region is CASRPGVSNTEAFF. Written as DNA, the CDR3 is TGTGCCAGCAGACCAGGGGTTTCGAACACTGAAGCTTTCTTT. This chain joins TRBV5-5 and TRBJ1-1; D possibly corresponds to TRBD1 (6 bases). The length of the CDR3 is 14 residues. Between the trimmed V and J ends, which lost 5 bases and 1 base, there was a span of 12 bases. CDR1 SGHKS and CDR2 YYEKEE come from the germline V gene (reference sequence).

This clone was observed once. The chain combines TRBV28 with TRBJ2-1; the D call may be TRBD1 or TRBD2 (5 bases each). Germline V gene sequence: CDR1 MDHEN, CDR2 SYDVKM. V was pared by 10 bases and J by 6 bases, with 16 bases between. The CDR3 has 13 amino acids. CDR3 DNA: TGTGCCATCGGGGCCCGAAGCCGCAATGAGCAGTTCTTC. Protein product: CAIGARSRNEQFF.

This chain connects TRBV6-1 to TRBJ1-3, with a tentative D call TRBD1 (5 bases). The CDR3 extends over 16 amino acids. Trimming took 0 bases from V and 4 from J, leaving 13 bases between them. CDR1 MNHNS and CDR2 SASEGT come from the germline V gene. The CDR3 reads CASSEAGSGTGNTIYF. The CDR3 DNA sequence: TGTGCCAGCAGTGAAGCAGGATCAGGGACCGGAAACACCATATATTTT.

This clone appeared a few times. This chain links TRBV7-9 with TRBJ1-4, with a weak D call TRBD1 (5 bases). The CDR3 consists of 14 residues. Germline loops: CDR1 SEHNR, CDR2 FQNEAQ (reference sequence). Trimming removed 4 bases at V and 8 bases at J, with 14 bases between. The DNA of the CDR3 is TGTGCCAGCAGCTCCCACACGTCAGGGGAAAAACTGTTTTTT. Translation gives CASSSHTSGEKLFF.

The rearrangement links TRBV2 to TRBJ1-5; 8 nucleotides match TRBD1. The CDR3 has 14 residues. Germline CDR1 and CDR2: SNHLY and FYNNEI. V lost 5 bases to trimming and J lost 4 bases; unmatched junction nucleotides: 4. The CDR3 spells CASSKDRENQPQHF. For the CDR3, the DNA is TGTGCCAGCAGTAAGGACAGGGAGAATCAGCCCCAGCATTTT.

CDR3 nucleotides: TGTGCCAGCAGTGTTACTAGCGTCGGGGAGCTGTTTTTT. Translating gives CASSVTSVGELFF. V is TRBV9 and J is TRBJ2-2, with 7 bases identical to TRBD2. Germline trimming cut 5 bases from V and 7 bases from J; bases unmatched to any gene: 5. Germline V gives CDR1 SGDLS, CDR2 YYNGEE. The CDR3 runs 13 residues. The full variable domain, completed using reference TRBV9 and TRBJ2-2, is DSGVTQTPKHLITATGQRVTLRCSPRSGDLSVYWYQQSLDQGLQFLIQYYNGEERAKGNILERFSAQQFPDLHSELNLSSLELGDSALYFCASSVTSVGELFFGEGSRLTVL.

The chain recombines TRBV7-2 with TRBJ2-5, with TRBD1 identical over 7 bases. The J call could be wrong; TRBJ2-7 is a better fit for the DNA end. The CDR3 has 14 amino acids. CDR1 and CDR2 from the germline V gene are SGHTA and FQGNSA. CDR3 sequence reads: CASSPIGGTYEQYF. CDR3 nucleotide sequence: TGTGCCAGCAGTCCCATAGGGGGCACCTACGAGCAGTACTTC.

V gene TRBV10-1 combines with J gene TRBJ2-2, with D unclear. The V gene's germline CDR1 is WNHNN and CDR2 SYGVQD (reference sequence). The CDR3 sequence is 13 residues long. Deletions cut 2 bases from V and 5 bases from J, with 6 bases between. Here the CDR3 reads CASSEVRTGELFF. As DNA, the CDR3 is TGCGCCAGCAGTGAGGTCAGGACCGGGGAGCTGTTTTTT.

The V gene is TRBV5-6, the J gene TRBJ2-7; D call uncertain. V shed 3 bases and J shed 2 bases, with 6 bases lying between them. Looked up from germline, CDR1 is SGHDT and CDR2 is YYEEEE. The CDR3 runs to 12 residues. The CDR3 is CASSSYPYEQYF. The CDR3 DNA is TGTGCCAGCAGCTCATACCCCTACGAGCAGTACTTC.

The table lists this clone with a count of one. The V and J genes are TRBV2 and TRBJ2-7, with 9 bases fitting TRBD1. This CDR3 contains 13 residues. V dropped 10 bases and J dropped 8; count of bases not matched to a gene: 12. Germline V lookup: CDR1 SNHLY, CDR2 FYNNEI. The CDR3 here is CANTGTGPWKQYF. In nucleotides, the CDR3 is TGTGCCAACACCGGGACAGGGCCTTGGAAGCAGTACTTC.

This clone was observed a handful of times. V is TRBV6-1 and J is TRBJ1-5; 10 positions match TRBD1. Germline lookup yields CDR1 MNHNS and CDR2 SASEGT. The CDR3 covers 16 residues. With V trimmed by 5 bases and J by 2 bases, 6 bases remained unmatched. The CDR3 loop reads CASSKDRGHGNQPQHF. CDR3 bases: TGTGCCAGCAGTAAAGACAGGGGGCATGGCAATCAGCCCCAGCATTTT.

J is TRBJ2-7 and V is TRBV15; a possible D gene is TRBD1 (5 bases). Trimming stripped 0 bases from V and 5 bases from J, with 5 bases between. Germline CDR1 LNHNV, CDR2 YYDKDF (reference sequence). The CDR3 covers 12 residues. CDR3 nucleotide sequence: TGTGCCACCAGCAGAGACAGGGACGAGCAGTACTTC. Its protein is CATSRDRDEQYF.

The rearrangement links TRBV6-6 to TRBJ2-7, with D possibly TRBD2 on 5 matching bases. The CDR3 contains 14 residues. Germline lookup yields CDR1 MNHNY and CDR2 SVGAGI (reference sequence). Trimming removed 6 bases at V and 2 bases at J, with 14 bases between. The CDR3 sequence: CASRDEAGAYEQYF. DNA for the CDR3: TGTGCCAGCAGGGATGAGGCGGGCGCCTACGAGCAGTACTTC.

V is TRBV5-1 and J is TRBJ1-1; 7 nucleotides align to TRBD1. J was trimmed by 0 bases and V by 4 bases; bases with no gene match: 6. This CDR3 contains 15 residues. The germline V gene has CDR1 SGHRS and CDR2 YFSETQ. The CDR3 is CASSHVQGMNTEAFF. CDR3 nucleotides: TGCGCCAGCAGCCACGTACAGGGGATGAACACTGAAGCTTTCTTT.

The V and J genes are TRBV7-9 and TRBJ1-4; D possibly corresponds to TRBD1 (6 bases). The CDR3 length is 16 residues. The V gene lost 5 bases and the J gene lost 2 bases, with 15 bases spanning the gap. Germline assignment: CDR1 SEHNR and CDR2 FQNEAQ (reference sequence). In DNA form, the CDR3 reads TGTGCCAGCAGCCAAACAGGGAGGCACACTAATGAAAAACTGTTTTTT. Protein product: CASSQTGRHTNEKLFF.

The J gene is TRBJ2-1, the V gene TRBV7-9; 7 bases fit TRBD2. The CDR3 has 15 amino acids. Germline V gene lookup returns CDR1 SEHNR and CDR2 FQNEAQ (reference sequence). V was clipped by 1 base and J by 4 bases; unmatched bases: 4. DNA for the CDR3: TGTGCCAGCAGCTTAGGCGGGAGTGGGTACAATGAGCAGTTCTTC. Protein product: CASSLGGSGYNEQFF. The variable domain in full, completed from reference TRBV7-9 and TRBJ2-1, reads DTGVSQNPRHKITKRGQNVTFRCDPISEHNRLYWYRQTLGQGPEFLTYFQNEAQLEKSRLLSDRFSAERPKGSFSTLEIQRTEQGDSAMYLCASSLGGSGYNEQFFGPGTRLTVL.

The chain joins TRBV10-3 to TRBJ1-3, with 8 bases matching TRBD1. CDR1 ENHRY and CDR2 SYGVKD come from the germline V gene. This CDR3 is built from 16 residues. With V trimmed by 2 bases and J by 2 bases, 5 bases remained unmatched. The CDR3 coding sequence is TGTGCCATCAGTGAGCCTGCAGGGGGCCCTGGAAACACCATATATTTT. The encoded protein is CAISEPAGGPGNTIYF.

CDR3 amino acids: CSVAFSDYGYTF. As DNA, the CDR3 is TGCAGCGTTGCCTTTTCGGATTATGGCTACACCTTC. This chain connects TRBV29-1 to TRBJ1-2; D not resolved. With 4 bases removed from V and 5 bases from J, the gap between germline ends came to 11 bases. The CDR3 contains 12 residues. The germline V gene has CDR1 SQVTM and CDR2 ANQGSEA.

This rearrangement joins TRBV4-2 to TRBJ2-7, with TRBD2 identical over 7 bases. The CDR3 is 13 residues long. J was trimmed by 11 bases and V by 4 bases; bases with no gene match: 11. CDR1 LGHNA and CDR2 YNFKEQ come from the germline V gene. For the CDR3, the DNA is TGTGCCAGCAGCCCTGAAATTCGGGCGGGAGAGTACTTC. Its protein product is CASSPEIRAGEYF.

In this sample, this clone turned up once. The chain joins TRBV5-6 to TRBJ2-7, with a possible D match to TRBD1 (7 bases). V gave up 0 bases and J gave up 6 bases, with 16 bases separating them. The CDR3 sequence is 15 residues long. CDR1 SGHDT and CDR2 YYEEEE come from the germline V gene. In nucleotides, the CDR3 is TGTGCCAGCAGCTTGGAGGAGGGGGCGATTGGCGAGCAGTACTTC. Translating gives CASSLEEGAIGEQYF. Supplemented by reference TRBV5-6 and TRBJ2-7, the full variable domain reads DAGVTQSPTHLIKTRGQQVTLRCSPKSGHDTVSWYQQALGQGPQFIFQYYEEEERQRGNFPDRFSGHQFPNYSSELNVNALLLGDSALYLCASSLEEGAIGEQYFGPGTRLTVT.